Here is one T cell receptor beta chain with its context. The antigen remains unidentified. V was shortened by 5 bases and J by 5 bases, with 11 bases between the two germline ends. This CDR3 region has 13 residues. CDR1 and CDR2 from the germline V gene are MNHNS and SASEGT. The primer mix had 60 Vbeta and 13 Jbeta primers. The table came from immunoSEQ multiplex PCR; TCRdb's copy has only in-frame clones and leaves some out. The sample has 150,000 to 200,000 clones; about 80% are singletons. The data are from a study of cytomegalovirus exposure and HLA in healthy donors. General study findings and limits: A later analysis linked a missense DCLRE1C variant to TCR beta V- and J-gene trimming. Donor immune exposure was known only as CMV serostatus.

Specimen: PBMCs. This TCR derives from a woman aged 45-60 years in good health and CMV-seropositive. This chain links TRBV6-1 with TRBJ2-3, with D maybe TRBD2 (7 bases). The CDR3 bases are TGTGCCAGCAGTCGGGGGGCTGAAGATACGCAGTATTTT. It specifies CASSRGAEDTQYF.